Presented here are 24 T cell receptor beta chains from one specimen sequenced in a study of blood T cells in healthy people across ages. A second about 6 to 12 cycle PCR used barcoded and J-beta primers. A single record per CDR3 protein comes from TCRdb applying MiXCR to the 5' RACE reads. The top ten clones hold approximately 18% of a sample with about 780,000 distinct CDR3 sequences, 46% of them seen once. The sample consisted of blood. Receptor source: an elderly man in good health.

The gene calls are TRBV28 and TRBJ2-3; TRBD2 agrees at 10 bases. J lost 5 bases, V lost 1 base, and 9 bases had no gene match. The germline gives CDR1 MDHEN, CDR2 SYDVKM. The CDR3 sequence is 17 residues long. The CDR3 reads CASSLFTTSGRGDTQYF. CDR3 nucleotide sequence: TGTGCCAGCAGTTTATTTACGACTAGCGGGCGCGGAGATACGCAGTATTTT.

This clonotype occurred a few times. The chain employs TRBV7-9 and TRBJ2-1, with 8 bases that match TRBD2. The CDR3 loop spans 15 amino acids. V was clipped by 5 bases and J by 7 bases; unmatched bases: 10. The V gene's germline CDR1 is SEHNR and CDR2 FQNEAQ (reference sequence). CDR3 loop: CASSHSWLAGNEQFF. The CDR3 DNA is TGTGCCAGCAGCCATAGTTGGCTAGCGGGTAATGAGCAGTTCTTC.

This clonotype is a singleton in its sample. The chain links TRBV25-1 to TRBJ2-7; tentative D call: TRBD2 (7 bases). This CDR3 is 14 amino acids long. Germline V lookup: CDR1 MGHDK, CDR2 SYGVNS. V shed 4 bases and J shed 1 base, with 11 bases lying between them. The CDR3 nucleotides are TGTGCCAGCAGTGGAGGGGGGGGTTCCTACGAGCAGTACTTC. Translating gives CASSGGGGSYEQYF.

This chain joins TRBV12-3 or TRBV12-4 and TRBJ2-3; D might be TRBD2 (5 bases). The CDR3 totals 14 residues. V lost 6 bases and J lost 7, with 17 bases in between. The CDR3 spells CASRVREGTNTQYF. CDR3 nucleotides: TGTGCCAGCAGAGTGAGAGAGGGCACGAATACGCAGTATTTT.

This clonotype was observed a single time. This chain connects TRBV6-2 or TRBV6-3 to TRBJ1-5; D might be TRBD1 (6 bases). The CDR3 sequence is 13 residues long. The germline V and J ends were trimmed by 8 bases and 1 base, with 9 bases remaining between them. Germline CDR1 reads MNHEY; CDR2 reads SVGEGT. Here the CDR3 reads CASDRSSNQPQHF. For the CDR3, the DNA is TGTGCCAGCGACAGGTCAAGCAATCAGCCCCAGCATTTT.

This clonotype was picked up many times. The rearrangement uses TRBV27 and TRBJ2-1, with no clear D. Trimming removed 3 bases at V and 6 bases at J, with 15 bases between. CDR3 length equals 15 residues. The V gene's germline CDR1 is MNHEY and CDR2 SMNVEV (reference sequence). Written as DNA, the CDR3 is TGTGCCAGCAGTTTTGTAGGGCTAGAAGGCAATGAGCAGTTCTTC. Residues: CASSFVGLEGNEQFF.

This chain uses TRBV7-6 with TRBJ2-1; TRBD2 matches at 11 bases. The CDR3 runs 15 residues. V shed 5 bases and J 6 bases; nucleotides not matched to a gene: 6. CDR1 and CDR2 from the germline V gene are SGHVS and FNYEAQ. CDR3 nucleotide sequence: TGTGCCAGCAGCACCCGACTAGCGGGGACCAATGAGCAGTTCTTC. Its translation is CASSTRLAGTNEQFF.

The CDR3 nucleotides read TGTGCCAGTAGGAGGGGACAGGGTCTCTCCTACGAGCAGTACTTC. It encodes CASRRGQGLSYEQYF. The chain carries TRBV19 and TRBJ2-7, with 9 positions matching TRBD1. With 6 bases clipped from V and 0 bases from J, the junction kept 6 bases outside the gene matches. CDR3 length equals 15 residues. The germline CDR1 and CDR2 sequences are LNHDA and SQIVND (reference sequence).

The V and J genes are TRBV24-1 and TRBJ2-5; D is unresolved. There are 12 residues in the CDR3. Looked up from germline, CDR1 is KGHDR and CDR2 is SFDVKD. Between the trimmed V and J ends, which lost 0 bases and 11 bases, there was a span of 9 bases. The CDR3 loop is CATSDLEEKQYF. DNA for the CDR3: TGTGCCACCAGTGATTTGGAAGAGAAGCAGTACTTC.

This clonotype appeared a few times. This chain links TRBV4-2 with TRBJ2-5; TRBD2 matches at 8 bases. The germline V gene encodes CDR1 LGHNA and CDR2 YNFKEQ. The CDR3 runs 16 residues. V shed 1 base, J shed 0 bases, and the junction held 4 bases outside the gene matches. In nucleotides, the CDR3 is TGTGCCAGCAGCCAAGTACTAGCGGTAAACCAAGAGACCCAGTACTTC. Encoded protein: CASSQVLAVNQETQYF.

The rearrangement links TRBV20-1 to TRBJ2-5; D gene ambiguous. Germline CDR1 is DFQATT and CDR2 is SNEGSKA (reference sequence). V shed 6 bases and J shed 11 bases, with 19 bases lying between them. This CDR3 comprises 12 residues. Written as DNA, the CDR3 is TGCAGTGCCCCCGACAAATACAATGAGCAGTACTTC. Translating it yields CSAPDKYNEQYF.

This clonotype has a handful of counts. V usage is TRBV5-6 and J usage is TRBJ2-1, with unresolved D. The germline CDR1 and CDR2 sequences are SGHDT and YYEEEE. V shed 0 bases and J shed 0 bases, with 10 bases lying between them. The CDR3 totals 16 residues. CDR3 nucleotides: TGTGCCAGCAGCTTGGCGAGGATGCGCTCCTACAATGAGCAGTTCTTC. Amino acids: CASSLARMRSYNEQFF.

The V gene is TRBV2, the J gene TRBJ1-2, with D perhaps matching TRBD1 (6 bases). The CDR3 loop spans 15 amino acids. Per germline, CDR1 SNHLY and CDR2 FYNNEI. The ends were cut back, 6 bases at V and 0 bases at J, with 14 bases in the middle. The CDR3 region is CASRQEDSPNYGYTF. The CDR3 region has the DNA TGTGCCAGCAGACAAGAGGACAGCCCTAACTATGGCTACACCTTC.

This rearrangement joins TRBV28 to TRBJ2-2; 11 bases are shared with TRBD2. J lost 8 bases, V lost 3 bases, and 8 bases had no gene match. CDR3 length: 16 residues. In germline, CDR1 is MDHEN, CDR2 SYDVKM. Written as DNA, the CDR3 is TGTGCCAGCAGTTTTTCTACCCGACTAGCGGGAGGGGAGCTGTTTTTT. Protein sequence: CASSFSTRLAGGELFF. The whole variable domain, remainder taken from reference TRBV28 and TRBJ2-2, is DVKVTQSSRYLVKRTGEKVFLECVQDMDHENMFWYRQDPGLGLRLIYFSYDVKMKEKGDIPEGYSVSREKKERFSLILESASTNQTSMYLCASSFSTRLAGGELFFGEGSRLTVL.

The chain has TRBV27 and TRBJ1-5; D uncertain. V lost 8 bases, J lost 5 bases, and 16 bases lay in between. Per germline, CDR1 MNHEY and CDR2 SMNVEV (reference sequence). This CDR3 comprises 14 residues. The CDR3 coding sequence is TGTGCCAGCGGGCGCTACAGAGATTATCAGCCCCAGCATTTT. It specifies CASGRYRDYQPQHF.

CDR3 region: CSAGTGSNQPQHF. In DNA form, the CDR3 reads TGCAGTGCGGGGACAGGGAGCAATCAGCCCCAGCATTTT. The J gene is TRBJ1-5, the V gene TRBV20-1, with 9 positions matching TRBD1. Losses at the gene ends were 6 bases for V and 1 base for J; bases not matched to a gene: 1. CDR1 is DFQATT, CDR2 SNEGSKA, per germline (reference sequence). This CDR3 is 13 amino acids long.

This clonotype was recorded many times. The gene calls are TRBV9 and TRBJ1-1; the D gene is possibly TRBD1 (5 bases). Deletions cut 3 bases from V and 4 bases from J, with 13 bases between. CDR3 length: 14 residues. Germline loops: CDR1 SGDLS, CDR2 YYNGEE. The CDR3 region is CASSDGVGATEAFF. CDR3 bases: TGTGCCAGCAGCGATGGGGTAGGGGCCACTGAAGCTTTCTTT.

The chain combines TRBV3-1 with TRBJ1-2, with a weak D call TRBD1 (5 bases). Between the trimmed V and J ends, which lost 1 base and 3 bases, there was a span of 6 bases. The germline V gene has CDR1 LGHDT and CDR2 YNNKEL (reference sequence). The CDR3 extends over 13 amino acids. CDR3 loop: CASSQGRDYGYTF. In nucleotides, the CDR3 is TGTGCCAGCAGCCAAGGCAGGGACTATGGCTACACCTTC. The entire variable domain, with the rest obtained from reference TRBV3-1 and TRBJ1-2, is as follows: DTAVSQTPKYLVTQMGNDKSIKCEQNLGHDTMYWYKQDSKKFLKIMFSYNNKELIINETVPNRFSPKSPDKAHLNLHINSLELGDSAVYFCASSQGRDYGYTFGSGTRLTVV.

Here the CDR3 DNA reads TGTGCCAGCAGCCAGCTTTCTGGGGCCAACGTCCTGACTTTC. As protein: CASSQLSGANVLTF. V usage is TRBV4-2 and J usage is TRBJ2-6; D is unresolved. The germline CDR1 and CDR2 sequences are LGHNA and YNFKEQ. The CDR3 contains 14 residues. V was cut by 3 bases and J by 1 base, with 4 bases left in between.

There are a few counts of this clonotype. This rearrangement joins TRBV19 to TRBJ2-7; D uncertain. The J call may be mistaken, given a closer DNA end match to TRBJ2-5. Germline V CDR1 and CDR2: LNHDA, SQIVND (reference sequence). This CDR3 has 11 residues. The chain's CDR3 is CASSQFETQYF. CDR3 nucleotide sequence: TGTGCCAGCAGCCAGTTCGAGACCCAGTACTTC.

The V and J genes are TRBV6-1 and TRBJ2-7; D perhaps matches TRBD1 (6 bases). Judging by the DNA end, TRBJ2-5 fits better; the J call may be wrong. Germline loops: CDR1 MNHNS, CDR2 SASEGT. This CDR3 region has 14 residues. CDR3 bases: TGTGCCAGCACCTCCGACAGGTTCAGGGAGACCCAGTACTTC. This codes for CASTSDRFRETQYF.

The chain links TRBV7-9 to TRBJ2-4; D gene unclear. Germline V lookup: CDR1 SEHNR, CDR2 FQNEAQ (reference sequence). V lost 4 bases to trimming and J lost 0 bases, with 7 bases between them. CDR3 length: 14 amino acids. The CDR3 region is CASSSPLAKNIQYF. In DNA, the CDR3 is TGTGCCAGCAGCTCACCTTTAGCCAAAAACATTCAGTACTTC. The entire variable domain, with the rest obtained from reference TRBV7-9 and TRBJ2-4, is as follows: DTGVSQNPRHKITKRGQNVTFRCDPISEHNRLYWYRQTLGQGPEFLTYFQNEAQLEKSRLLSDRFSAERPKGSFSTLEIQRTEQGDSAMYLCASSSPLAKNIQYFGAGTRLSVL.

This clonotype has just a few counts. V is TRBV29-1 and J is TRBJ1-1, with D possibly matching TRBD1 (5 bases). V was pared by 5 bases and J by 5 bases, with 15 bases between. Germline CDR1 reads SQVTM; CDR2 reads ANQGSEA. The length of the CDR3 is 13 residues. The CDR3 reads CSVMGQGGTEAFF. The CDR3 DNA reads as TGCAGCGTTATGGGGCAGGGAGGGACTGAAGCTTTCTTT.

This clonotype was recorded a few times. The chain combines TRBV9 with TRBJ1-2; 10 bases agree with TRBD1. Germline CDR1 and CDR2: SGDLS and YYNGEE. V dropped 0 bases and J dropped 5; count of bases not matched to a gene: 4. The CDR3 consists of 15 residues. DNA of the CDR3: TGTGCCAGCAGCGTAGGGACAGGGGGTCGATATGGCTACACCTTC. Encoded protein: CASSVGTGGRYGYTF.